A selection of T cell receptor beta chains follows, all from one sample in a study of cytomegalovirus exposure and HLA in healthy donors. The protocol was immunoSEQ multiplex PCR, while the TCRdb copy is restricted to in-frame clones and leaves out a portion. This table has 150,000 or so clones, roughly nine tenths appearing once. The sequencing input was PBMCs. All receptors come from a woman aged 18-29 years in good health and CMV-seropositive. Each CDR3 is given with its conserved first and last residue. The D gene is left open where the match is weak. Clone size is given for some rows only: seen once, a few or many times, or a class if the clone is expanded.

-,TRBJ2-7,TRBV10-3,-,TGTGCCATCAGTGATAGAACGGGGGATACCTACGAGCAGTACTTC,CAISDRTGDTYEQYF
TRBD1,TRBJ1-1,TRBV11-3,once,TGTGCCAGCAGCTTAGGGACAGGGAAAGGTGTTGAAGCTTTCTTT,CASSLGTGKGVEAFF
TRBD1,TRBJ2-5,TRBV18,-,TGTGCCAGCTCACCACTGGACAGGGGGGAAGAGACCCAGTACTTC,CASSPLDRGEETQYF
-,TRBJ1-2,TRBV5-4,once,TGTGCCAGCAGCTTGTATGTTACAGAAGGTGGCTACACCTTC,CASSLYVTEGGYTF
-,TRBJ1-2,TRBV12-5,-,TGTGCTAGTGGTTTGTCAGTCTTCTATGGCTACACCTTC,CASGLSVFYGYTF
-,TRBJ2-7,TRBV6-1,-,TGTGCCAGCAGTGAATCTCGGGGTTCGAACGAGCAGTACTTC,CASSESRGSNEQYF
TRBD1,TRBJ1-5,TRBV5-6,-,TGTGCCAGCAGATGGTGGGGGACAGGCGAAGGTTCAGCCCAGCATTTT,CASRWWGTGEGSAQHF
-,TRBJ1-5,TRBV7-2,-,TGTGCCAGCAGCTTAGTATTCAATCAGCCCCAGCATTTT,CASSLVFNQPQHF
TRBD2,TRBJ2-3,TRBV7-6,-,TGTGCCAGCAGCTTAACGACACCTCGTGAGCGGGGGGGCAGGGATACGCAGTATTTT,CASSLTTPRERGGRDTQYF
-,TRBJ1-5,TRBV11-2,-,TGTGCCAGCAGCTTAGGAGACAAATCGAATCAGCCCCAGCATTTT,CASSLGDKSNQPQHF
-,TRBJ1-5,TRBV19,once,TGTGCCAGTAGTATTTTGGGGCAAAATCAGCCCCAGCATTTT,CASSILGQNQPQHF
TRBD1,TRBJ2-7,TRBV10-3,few,TGTGCCATCAGCCACGACAGGGACTACGAGCAGTACTTC,CAISHDRDYEQYF
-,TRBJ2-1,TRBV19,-,TGTGCCAGTAGTAAAACCACTACCTCCGGGAGCTCCTACAATGAGCAGTTCTTC,CASSKTTTSGSSYNEQFF
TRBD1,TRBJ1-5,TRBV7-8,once,TGTGCCACCCGAGAGACAGGGCTGATTAGCAATCAGCCCCAGCATTTT,CATRETGLISNQPQHF
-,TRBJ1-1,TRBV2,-,TGTGCCAGCAGGCGGGGGGTTTTGGGTGAAGCTTTCTTT,CASRRGVLGEAFF
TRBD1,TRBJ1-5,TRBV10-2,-,TGCGCCAGCAGTGATACAGGGGGTACTGGGTTAAGTCAGCCCCAGCATTTT,CASSDTGGTGLSQPQHF
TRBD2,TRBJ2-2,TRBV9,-,TGTGCCAGCAGCAAGCGGACTAGCGGGGGGGCCGGGGAGCTGTTTTTT,CASSKRTSGGAGELFF
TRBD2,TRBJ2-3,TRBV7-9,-,TGTGCCAGCAGTCAGCGCCCAGCGGGGATTAGCACAGATACGCAGTATTTT,CASSQRPAGISTDTQYF
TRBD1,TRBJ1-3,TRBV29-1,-,TGCAGCGTTGAAGCGACAGGGAGAGTCCTTGGAAACACCATATATTTT,CSVEATGRVLGNTIYF
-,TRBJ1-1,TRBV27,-,TGTGCCAGCAGCTCGGCGGGAGGCCTGGGTGTGGACACTGAAGCTTTCTTT,CASSSAGGLGVDTEAFF
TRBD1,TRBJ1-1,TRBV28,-,TGTGCCAGCAGACAGACAGGGGGCGATTTCACTGAAGCTTTCTTT,CASRQTGGDFTEAFF
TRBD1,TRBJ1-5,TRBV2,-,TGTGCCAGCACCTCCTCGCCCGGGACAGGAAATTATCAGCCCCAGCATTTT,CASTSSPGTGNYQPQHF
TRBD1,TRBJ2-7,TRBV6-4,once,TGTGCCAGCCAACTACTCTCCGGGACAGGCCCTCACGAGCAGTACTTC,CASQLLSGTGPHEQYF
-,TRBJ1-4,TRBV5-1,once,TGCGCCAGCAGCTTGGGCAGGGAAGGTGAAAAACTGTTTTTT,CASSLGREGEKLFF
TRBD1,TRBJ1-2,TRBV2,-,TGTGCCAGCCGACCACAGGGACAGGGATCCTTGAGTAACTATGGCTACACCTTC,CASRPQGQGSLSNYGYTF
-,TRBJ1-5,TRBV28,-,TGTGCCAGCAGTTTATGCCCAGGTTGGATACATAGCAATCAGCCCCAGCATTTT,CASSLCPGWIHSNQPQHF
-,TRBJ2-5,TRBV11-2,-,TGTGCCAGCAGCTCCACAGGGTACACAGAGACCCAGTACTTC,CASSSTGYTETQYF
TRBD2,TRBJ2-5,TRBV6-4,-,TGTGCCAGCAGTGACGAGGCCGCGGGGGACCAGTACTTC,CASSDEAAGDQYF
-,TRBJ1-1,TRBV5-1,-,TGCGCCAGCAGCCGGGAGGCTAGCACTGAAGCTTTCTTT,CASSREASTEAFF
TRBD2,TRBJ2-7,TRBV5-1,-,TGCGCCAGCAGCTTTTTAGCGGGGGGGCCCTCCTACGAGCAGTACTTC,CASSFLAGGPSYEQYF
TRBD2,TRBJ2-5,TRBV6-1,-,TGTGCCAGTATGACTAGCCCGTCAGAGACCCAGTACTTC,CASMTSPSETQYF
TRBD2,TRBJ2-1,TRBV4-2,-,TGTGCCAGCAGCCCGACTAGCGGGGGTAGAGGCAATGAGCAGTTCTTC,CASSPTSGGRGNEQFF
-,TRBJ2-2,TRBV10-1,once,TGCGCCAGCAGTGACTCTCCCTCCGGGGAGCTGTTTTTT,CASSDSPSGELFF
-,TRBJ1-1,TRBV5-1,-,TGCGCCAGCTATTTTGGGGGCGGAGGGAACACTGAAGCTTTCTTT,CASYFGGGGNTEAFF
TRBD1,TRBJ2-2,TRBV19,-,TGTGCCAGTAGCGGAGAGACAGGGATCACCGGGGAGCTGTTTTTT,CASSGETGITGELFF
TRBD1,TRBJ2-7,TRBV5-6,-,TGTGCCAGCAGCTTGGGACAGGGACCCGAGCAGTACTTC,CASSLGQGPEQYF
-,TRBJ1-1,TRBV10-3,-,TGTGCCATCACCCGCAACGGGACACTAAGTGAAGCTTTCTTT,CAITRNGTLSEAFF
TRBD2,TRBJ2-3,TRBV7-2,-,TGTGCCAGCAGCTTCCTGCGGGGGGGTTCGACAGATACGCAGTATTTT,CASSFLRGGSTDTQYF
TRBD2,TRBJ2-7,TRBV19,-,TGTGCCAGTAGTATGACTAGCGGGGAGGCCTACGAGCAGTACTTC,CASSMTSGEAYEQYF
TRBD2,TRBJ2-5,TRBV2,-,TGTGCCAGCAGTTCCCTAGCGGGGGGTATCGAAGAGACCCAGTACTTC,CASSSLAGGIEETQYF
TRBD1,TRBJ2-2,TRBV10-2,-,TGCGCCAGCACTCCAACAGGGGGTCCTTTCGGCGGGGAGCTGTTTTTT,CASTPTGGPFGGELFF
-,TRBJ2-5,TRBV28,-,TGTGCCAGCAATGTACAGCAAGAGACCCAGTACTTC,CASNVQQETQYF
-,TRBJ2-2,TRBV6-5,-,TGTGCCAGCACCCTAACAGGGTCCGGGGAGCTGTTTTTT,CASTLTGSGELFF
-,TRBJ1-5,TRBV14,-,TGTGCCAGCAGCCAAGATCCGGGACAGCCCCAGCATTTT,CASSQDPGQPQHF
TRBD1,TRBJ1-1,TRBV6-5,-,TGTGCCAGCAGTCCGACAGGGGGGACTGAAGCTTTCTTT,CASSPTGGTEAFF
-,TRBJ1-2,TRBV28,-,TGTGCCAGCAGTTTCCTAAGGGAGAGAGATGGCTACACCTTC,CASSFLRERDGYTF
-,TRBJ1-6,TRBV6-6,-,TGTGCCAGCAGTTTCGACAACCGTAATTCACCCCTCCACTTT,CASSFDNRNSPLHF
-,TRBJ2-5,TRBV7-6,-,TGTGCCAGCAGCTTGACCCGAGCGGAGACCCAGTACTTC,CASSLTRAETQYF
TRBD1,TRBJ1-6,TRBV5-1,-,TGCGCCAGCGGGGACAGCCCAGGTGTGGCCCTCCACTTT,CASGDSPGVALHF
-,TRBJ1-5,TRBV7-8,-,TGTGCCAGCAGCCTAGGACGGAGATATAGCAATCAGCCCCAGCATTTT,CASSLGRRYSNQPQHF
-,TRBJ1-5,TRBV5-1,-,TGCGCCAGCAGTCGGGGGGATAGCAATCAGCCCCAGCATTTT,CASSRGDSNQPQHF